The 24 T cell receptor beta chains below come from one sample, sequenced in a study of identifying expanded T cells in peripheral blood. The protocol was immunoSEQ multiplex PCR, while the TCRdb copy is restricted to in-frame clones and leaves out a portion. Altogether over 90,000 clones are present, over 75% being singletons, with the ten largest covering under 6.5%. Material for sequencing was blood. Source of these receptors: a person aged 18 to 75 in good health.

With regard to this clone: Other nucleotide sequences from this sample produce the same CDR3. The chain joins TRBV20-1 to TRBJ1-2, with 8 nucleotides matching TRBD1. The ends lost 6 bases at V and 4 bases at J; junction bases unmatched: 1. Looked up from germline, CDR1 is DFQATT and CDR2 is SNEGSKA (reference sequence). This CDR3 spans 11 amino acids. The CDR3 DNA reads TGCAGTGCAACAGGGGGCTATGGCTACACCTTC. It is translated as CSATGGYGYTF.

V usage is TRBV6-5 and J usage is TRBJ1-3; D is ambiguous. Germline-derived CDR1 and CDR2 are MNHEY and SVGAGI. The CDR3 consists of 15 residues. Between the trimmed V and J ends, which lost 0 bases and 7 bases, there was a span of 13 bases. Written as DNA, the CDR3 is TGTGCCAGCAGTTACTCCTATACTCGGGCGAACACCATATATTTT. Its protein is CASSYSYTRANTIYF.

The chain recombines TRBV5-1 with TRBJ2-5; 10 bases fit TRBD1. Unmatched junction bases numbered 9, after V lost 4 bases and J lost 3 bases. CDR3 length equals 16 residues. Germline V gene lookup returns CDR1 SGHRS and CDR2 YFSETQ. CDR3 residues: CASSLKIGTGEETQYF. The CDR3 region has the DNA TGCGCCAGCAGCCTGAAAATAGGGACAGGGGAAGAGACCCAGTACTTC.

This clone was recorded only once. The sample contains more than one DNA sequence encoding this CDR3. The gene calls are TRBV29-1 and TRBJ2-1, with 8 bases matching TRBD2. Unmatched junction bases numbered 3, after V lost 2 bases and J lost 0 bases. From germline, CDR1 is SQVTM and CDR2 ANQGSEA. The CDR3 spans 15 residues. Here the CDR3 DNA reads TGCAGCGTTGAATTGAGCGGGAGCTCCTACAATGAGCAGTTCTTC. Translating gives CSVELSGSSYNEQFF.

The chain recombines TRBV15 with TRBJ1-5, with D hard to call. The CDR3 has 17 amino acids. The V gene lost 3 bases and the J gene lost 2 bases, with 17 bases spanning the gap. CDR1 is LNHNV, CDR2 YYDKDF, per germline (reference sequence). CDR3 nucleotide sequence: TGTGCCACCAGCAGGGCTCTTGGGAGCCGGGGCAATCAGCCCCAGCATTTT. Its translation is CATSRALGSRGNQPQHF.

This rearrangement joins TRBV4-3 to TRBJ2-2; D is tentatively TRBD1 or TRBD2 (6 bases each). The CDR3 has 14 amino acids. Germline CDR1 LGHNA, CDR2 YSLEER. V lost 3 bases and J 6 bases, leaving 11 bases between the germline ends. The CDR3 protein is CASSHNRGAGELFF. CDR3 sequence (DNA): TGCGCCAGCAGCCATAATAGGGGGGCCGGGGAGCTGTTTTTT.

The CDR3 DNA is TGTGCCAGCAGCTTAGAGGCAGGGGAACCTTTCTTT. The encoded protein is CASSLEAGEPFF. This chain connects TRBV7-9 to TRBJ1-1; tentative D call: TRBD1 (6 bases). The CDR3 runs to 12 residues. The germline V and J ends were trimmed by 1 base and 12 bases, with 12 bases remaining between them. Germline V CDR1 and CDR2: SEHNR, FQNEAQ (reference sequence).

V and J are TRBV7-2 and TRBJ2-3; 7 bases are shared with TRBD1. CDR3 length: 15 amino acids. V trimming: 7 bases; J trimming: 3 bases; junction bases outside the gene matches: 10. The V gene's germline CDR1 is SGHTA and CDR2 FQGNSA. CDR3 sequence (DNA): TGTGCCAGCACCTTTAGACGACAGGGAACAGATACGCAGTATTTT. Protein sequence: CASTFRRQGTDTQYF.

For this clone: At one boundary the junction diverges from the germline segment, which might be a read error. The V call is TRBV5-1, the J call TRBJ2-7; TRBD1 matches 7 bases. This CDR3 has 14 amino acids. In germline, CDR1 is SGHRS, CDR2 YFSETQ. The CDR3 DNA is TGCGCCAGCAGCTTGGTTAAGGGGGCCCTCGAGCGGTACTTC. As protein: CASSLVKGALERYF.

The J gene is TRBJ2-7, the V gene TRBV9, with 9 bases matching TRBD1. CDR1 and CDR2 (germline): SGDLS, YYNGEE. With V trimmed by 4 bases and J by 3 bases, 8 bases remained unmatched. The CDR3 sequence is 15 residues long. The CDR3 loop is CASSPGQGSLYEQYF. Written as DNA, the CDR3 is TGTGCCAGCAGCCCGGGACAGGGCTCCCTCTACGAGCAGTACTTC.

The CDR3 here is CASSGGTFTYEQYF. In DNA, the CDR3 is TGTGCCAGCAGTGGGGGGACATTTACCTACGAGCAGTACTTC. This chain uses TRBV25-1 with TRBJ2-7, with D tentatively TRBD1 (6 bases). The V and J ends lost 4 bases and 2 bases respectively, with 12 bases between them. The germline CDR1 and CDR2 sequences are MGHDK and SYGVNS. The CDR3 is made up of 14 amino acids.

This sequence joins TRBV4-3 and TRBJ1-3, with 9 bases lining up with TRBD1. V was clipped by 1 base and J by 1 base; unmatched bases: 5. The CDR3 consists of 17 residues. Germline CDR1 LGHNA, CDR2 YSLEER. The CDR3 sequence: CASSQGTGALSGNTIYF. The CDR3 DNA is TGCGCCAGCAGCCAAGGGACAGGGGCCCTTTCTGGAAACACCATATATTTT.

The chain joins TRBV4-3 to TRBJ1-1; the D is unclear. The V end lost 4 bases, the J end lost 5 bases, and 11 bases lay between the germline ends. This CDR3 comprises 13 residues. Germline V gene data show CDR1 as LGHNA and CDR2 as YSLEER. The CDR3 DNA sequence: TGCGCCAGCAGCCGCTCGGGCGGGACTGAAGCTTTCTTT. Protein product: CASSRSGGTEAFF.

The V and J genes are TRBV15 and TRBJ1-1; no definite D call. CDR1 and CDR2 from the germline V gene are LNHNV and YYDKDF (reference sequence). The V end was cut by 1 base, the J end by 4 bases, with 19 bases between. This CDR3 has 17 amino acids. CDR3 nucleotides: TGTGCCACCAGCAGAGGGTCCGGAAAAGGGCGTGGCACTGAAGCTTTCTTT. Protein: CATSRGSGKGRGTEAFF.

J is TRBJ2-1 and V is TRBV6-1; 13 nucleotides match TRBD2. The germline V gene has CDR1 MNHNS and CDR2 SASEGT. V trimming: 6 bases; J trimming: 5 bases; junction bases outside the gene matches: 4. The CDR3 is 15 amino acids. The CDR3 here is CASRGGTSGNNEQFF. The CDR3 bases are TGTGCCAGCAGGGGCGGGACTAGCGGGAACAATGAGCAGTTCTTC.

The rearrangement uses TRBV2 and TRBJ1-6; D unclear. V was cut by 6 bases and J by 5 bases, with 5 bases left in between. The V gene's germline CDR1 is SNHLY and CDR2 FYNNEI. This CDR3 region has 12 residues. CDR3 sequence: CASRTDNSPLHF. CDR3 in DNA: TGTGCCAGCAGAACAGATAATTCACCCCTCCACTTT.

This chain joins TRBV5-1 and TRBJ2-1, with D possibly being TRBD2 (5 bases). Germline CDR1 reads SGHRS; CDR2 reads YFSETQ. V dropped 1 base and J dropped 4 bases, with 12 bases sitting between them. The CDR3 sequence is 15 residues long. The CDR3 DNA follows: TGCGCCAGCAGCTTGAGTGGTACGGGATACAATGAGCAGTTCTTC. It yields the protein CASSLSGTGYNEQFF.

For this clone: This same CDR3 is encoded by further DNA sequences in the sample. The chain links TRBV27 to TRBJ2-7, with TRBD1 as a possible D gene (6 bases). Germline CDR1 and CDR2: MNHEY and SMNVEV (reference sequence). This CDR3 has 14 residues. V lost 0 bases and J lost 3, with 9 bases in between. The CDR3 nucleotides are TGTGCCAGCAGTTTATCGAAAGGGGGCTACGAGCAGTACTTC. Its translation is CASSLSKGGYEQYF.

This chain connects TRBV5-4 to TRBJ1-2; a possible D gene is TRBD1 (5 bases). The V end lost 2 bases, the J end lost 8 bases, and 16 bases lay between the germline ends. Per germline, CDR1 SGHNT and CDR2 YYREEE (reference sequence). The CDR3 is 14 amino acids. CDR3 coding DNA: TGTGCCAGCAGCTTTTCCGGGACCCCAGTAGGCTACACCTTC. Residues: CASSFSGTPVGYTF.

The chain recombines TRBV18 with TRBJ1-1; D not resolved. There are 15 residues in the CDR3. The V end was cut by 2 bases, the J end by 4 bases, with 14 bases between. The germline CDR1 and CDR2 sequences are KGHSH and LQKENI. The CDR3: CASSPLGGLGTEAFF. The CDR3, as DNA: TGTGCCAGCTCACCATTGGGAGGGCTTGGCACTGAAGCTTTCTTT. The full variable domain, completed using reference TRBV18 and TRBJ1-1, is NAGVMQNPRHLVRRRGQEARLRCSPMKGHSHVYWYRQLPEEGLKFMVYLQKENIIDESGMPKERFSAEFPKEGPSILRIQQVVRGDSAAYFCASSPLGGLGTEAFFGQGTRLTVV.

The rearrangement joins TRBV5-8 to TRBJ2-4, with D perhaps TRBD2 (6 bases). The V end was cut by 4 bases, the J end by 9 bases, with 11 bases between. Germline CDR1 reads SGHTS; CDR2 reads YDEGEE. The CDR3 is 12 amino acids. The CDR3: CASSPRRGIQYF. The CDR3 nucleotides read TGTGCCAGCAGCCCCCGGCGGGGCATTCAGTACTTC.

The rearrangement uses TRBV13 and TRBJ2-3, with 8 bases that match TRBD1. Germline CDR1 PRHDT, CDR2 FYEKMQ (reference sequence). The CDR3 is made up of 14 amino acids. V lost 4 bases and J lost 5; bases outside the gene matches: 5. CDR3 sequence (DNA): TGTGCCAGCAGCTACGGACAGGGAGGAGATACGCAGTATTTT. This gives the protein CASSYGQGGDTQYF.

This clone was counted a single time. The J gene is TRBJ1-4, the V gene TRBV7-9; no firm D call. Looked up from germline, CDR1 is SEHNR and CDR2 is FQNEAQ (reference sequence). The CDR3 contains 12 residues. The ends were cut back, 3 bases at V and 14 bases at J, with 13 bases in the middle. CDR3 region: CASSFEAETLFF. The CDR3 nucleotides are TGTGCCAGCAGCTTCGAGGCCGAGACGCTGTTTTTT.

The chain joins TRBV6-5 to TRBJ2-7; no definite D call. This CDR3 region has 12 residues. The V gene's germline CDR1 is MNHEY and CDR2 SVGAGI. The V end lost 2 bases, the J end lost 5 bases, and 7 bases lay between the germline ends. CDR3 nucleotide sequence: TGTGCCAGCAGTTACGGGTGGAACGAGCAGTACTTC. Its protein product is CASSYGWNEQYF.